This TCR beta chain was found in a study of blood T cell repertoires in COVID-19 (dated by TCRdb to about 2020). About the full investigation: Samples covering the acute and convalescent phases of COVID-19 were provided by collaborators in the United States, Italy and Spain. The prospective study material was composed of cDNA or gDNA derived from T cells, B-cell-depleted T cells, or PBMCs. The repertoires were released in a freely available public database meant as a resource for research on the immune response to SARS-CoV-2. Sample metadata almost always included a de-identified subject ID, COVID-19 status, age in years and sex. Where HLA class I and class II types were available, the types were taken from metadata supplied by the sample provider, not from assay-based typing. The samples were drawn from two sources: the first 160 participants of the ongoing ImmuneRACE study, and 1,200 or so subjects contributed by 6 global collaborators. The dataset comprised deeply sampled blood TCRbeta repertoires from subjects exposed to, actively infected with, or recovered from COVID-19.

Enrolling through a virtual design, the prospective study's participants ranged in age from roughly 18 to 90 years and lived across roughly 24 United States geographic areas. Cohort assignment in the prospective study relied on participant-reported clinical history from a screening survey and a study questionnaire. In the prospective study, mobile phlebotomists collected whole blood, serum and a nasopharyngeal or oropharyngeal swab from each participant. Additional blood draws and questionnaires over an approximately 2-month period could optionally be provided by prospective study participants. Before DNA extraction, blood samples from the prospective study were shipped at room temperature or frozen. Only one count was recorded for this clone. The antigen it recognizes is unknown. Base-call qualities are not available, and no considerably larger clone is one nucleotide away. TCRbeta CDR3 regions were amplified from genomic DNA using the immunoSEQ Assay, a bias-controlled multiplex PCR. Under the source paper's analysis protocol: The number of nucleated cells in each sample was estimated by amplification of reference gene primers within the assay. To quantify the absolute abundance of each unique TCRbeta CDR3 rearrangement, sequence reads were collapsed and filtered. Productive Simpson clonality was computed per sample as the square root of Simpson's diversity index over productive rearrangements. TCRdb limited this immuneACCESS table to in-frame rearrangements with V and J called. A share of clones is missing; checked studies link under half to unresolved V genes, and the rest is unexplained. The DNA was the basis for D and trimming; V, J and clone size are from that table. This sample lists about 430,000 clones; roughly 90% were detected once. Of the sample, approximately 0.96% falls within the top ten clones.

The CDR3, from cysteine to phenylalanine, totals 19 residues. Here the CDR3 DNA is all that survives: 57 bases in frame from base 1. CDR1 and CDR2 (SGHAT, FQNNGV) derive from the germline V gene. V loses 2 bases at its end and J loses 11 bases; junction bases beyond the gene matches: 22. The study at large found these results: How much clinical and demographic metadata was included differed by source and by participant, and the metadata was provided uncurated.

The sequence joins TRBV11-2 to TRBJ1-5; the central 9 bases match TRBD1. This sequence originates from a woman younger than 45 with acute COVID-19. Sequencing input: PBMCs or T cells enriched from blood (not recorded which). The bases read TGTGCCAGCAGCTTACCCCCCGATGCGGACAGGGGCGCCTTTCGGGCCCAGCATTTT. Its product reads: CASSLPPDADRGAFRAQHF. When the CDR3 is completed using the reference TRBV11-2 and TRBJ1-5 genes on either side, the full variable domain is EAGVAQSPRYKIIEKRQSVAFWCNPISGHATLYWYQQILGQGPKLLIQFQNNGVVDDSQLPKDRFSAERLKGVDSTLKIQPAKLEDSAVYLCASSLPPDADRGAFRAQHFGDGTRLSIL.